This T cell receptor beta chain was observed in a study of blood T cell repertoires in COVID-19. Across the whole study: Both acute and convalescent COVID-19 samples were obtained from the United States, Italy and Spain. Nucleic acid was either cDNA or gDNA, and it came from T cells, B-cell-depleted T cells, or PBMCs.

Per the study methods: Estimation of nucleated cell counts relied on the amplification of reference gene primers. Using immunoSEQ multiplex PCR, the repertoire was profiled, and TCRdb retains in-frame clones only, with some absent. V and J calls and clone size come straight from that table; D and trimming were deduced from the DNA. The sample carries 110,000 to 150,000 clones, 65% to 80% recorded once. This CDR3 is built from 17 residues. V trimming: 5 bases; J trimming: 1 base; junction bases outside the gene matches: 9. Germline lookup yields CDR1 SGHTA and CDR2 FQGTGA. This chain links TRBV7-3 with TRBJ2-2, with 8 bases that match TRBD1. The receptor comes from a man aged 60 to 69 with acute or convalescent COVID-19. The sequenced material came from peripheral blood. The CDR3 loop reads CASSRQPGGLNTGELFF. CDR3 bases: TGTGCCAGCAGCCGCCAACCAGGGGGCCTGAACACCGGGGAGCTGTTTTTT.